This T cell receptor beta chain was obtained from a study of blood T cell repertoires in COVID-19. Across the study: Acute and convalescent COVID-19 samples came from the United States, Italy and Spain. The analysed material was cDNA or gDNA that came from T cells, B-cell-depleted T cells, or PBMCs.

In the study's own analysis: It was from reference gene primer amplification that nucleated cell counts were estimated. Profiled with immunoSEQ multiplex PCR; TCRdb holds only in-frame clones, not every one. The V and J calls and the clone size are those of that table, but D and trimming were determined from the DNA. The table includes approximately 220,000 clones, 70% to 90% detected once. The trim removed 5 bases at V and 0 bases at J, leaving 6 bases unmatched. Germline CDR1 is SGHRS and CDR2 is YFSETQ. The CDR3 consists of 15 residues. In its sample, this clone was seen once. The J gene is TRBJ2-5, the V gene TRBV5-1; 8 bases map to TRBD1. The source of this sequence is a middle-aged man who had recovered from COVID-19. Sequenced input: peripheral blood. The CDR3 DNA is TGCGCCAGCAGTGGGACAGGACAGTACCAAGAGACCCAGTACTTC. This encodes CASSGTGQYQETQYF.